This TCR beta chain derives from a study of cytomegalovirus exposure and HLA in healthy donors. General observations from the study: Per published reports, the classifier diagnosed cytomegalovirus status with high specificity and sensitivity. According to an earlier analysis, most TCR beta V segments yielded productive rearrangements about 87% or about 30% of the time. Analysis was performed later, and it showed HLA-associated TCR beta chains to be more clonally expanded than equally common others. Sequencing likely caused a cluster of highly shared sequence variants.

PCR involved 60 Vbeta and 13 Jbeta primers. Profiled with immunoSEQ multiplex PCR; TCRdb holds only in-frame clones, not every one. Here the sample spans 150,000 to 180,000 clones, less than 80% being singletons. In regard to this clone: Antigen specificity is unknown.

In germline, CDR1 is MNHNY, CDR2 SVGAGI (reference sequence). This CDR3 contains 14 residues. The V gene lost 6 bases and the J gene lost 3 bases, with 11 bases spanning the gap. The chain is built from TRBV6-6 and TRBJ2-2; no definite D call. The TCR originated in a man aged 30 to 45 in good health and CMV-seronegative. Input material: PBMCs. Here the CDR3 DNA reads TGTGCCAGCAGCCTTGACTGGGACACCGGGGAGCTGTTTTTT. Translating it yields CASSLDWDTGELFF.